The present T cell receptor beta chain was sequenced within a study of T-cell memory formation after mild COVID-19. Constant-segment primers and 5'RACE yielded cDNA libraries for TCR alpha and TCR beta, each carrying sample barcodes and UMIs. One entry per CDR3 protein results from TCRdb running MiXCR on the 5' RACE reads. The profile shows around 300,000 distinct CDR3 sequences, approximately 12% of them singletons. This clonotype has at least ten counts. The receptor was isolated from a young man who had mild COVID-19 (a few samples of this study predate the infection). Cell type and time point are not known. Sequencing was carried out using PBMCs or a T cell subset sorted from them (not recorded which).

The CDR3 DNA is TGTGCCAGCAGCGTTTTACAGCGGGAGCAGTTCTTC. This gives the protein CASSVLQREQFF. The rearrangement uses TRBV11-2 and TRBJ2-1; maybe TRBD2 (5 bases). Germline V lookup: CDR1 SGHAT, CDR2 FQNNGV. The CDR3 runs 12 residues. Trimming left V 5 bases short and J 10 bases short, with 12 bases between.